Below, 25 T cell receptor beta chains from the same sample are listed, as sequenced in a study of long-term antiretroviral therapy in people with HIV. It was version v3.0 of the immunoSEQ assay that was run at survey level. Profiling relied on immunoSEQ multiplex PCR, and the TCRdb table lists in-frame clones only, not all of them. The sample consists of around 23,000 clones, roughly four fifths of them appearing once. The sample consisted of unsorted PBMCs, taken 4.4 years after starting antiretroviral therapy. Source of these receptors: a man aged 25-45 years with HIV.

The V and J genes are TRBV6-1 and TRBJ2-2, with 10 bases that match TRBD1. Per germline, CDR1 MNHNS and CDR2 SASEGT. Trimming at V came to 8 bases and at J to 3 bases, leaving 6 bases not matched to a gene. CDR3 length equals 15 residues. In nucleotides, the CDR3 is TGTGCCAGCGGAAGGGACAGGGGTGACACCGGGGAGCTGTTTTTT. Residues: CASGRDRGDTGELFF.

The chain joins TRBV5-1 to TRBJ2-7; D gene ambiguous. CDR1 is SGHRS and CDR2 is YFSETQ in the germline V gene. The CDR3 is made up of 12 amino acids. With 1 base removed from V and 4 bases from J, the gap between germline ends came to 6 bases. CDR3 protein: CASSLNYYEQYF. CDR3 coding DNA: TGCGCCAGCAGCTTGAACTATTACGAGCAGTACTTC. Looking up the rest from reference TRBV5-1 and TRBJ2-7 gives the full variable domain: KAGVTQTPRYLIKTRGQQVTLSCSPISGHRSVSWYQQTPGQGLQFLFEYFSETQRNKGNFPGRFSGRQFSNSRSEMNVSTLELGDSALYLCASSLNYYEQYFGPGTRLTVT.

V gene TRBV4-2 combines with J gene TRBJ1-3; TRBD1 might be the D (6 bases). Deletions cut 4 bases from V and 0 bases from J, with 13 bases between. The CDR3 contains 16 residues. CDR1 and CDR2 from the germline V gene are LGHNA and YNFKEQ. The CDR3 here is CASSPRGQSSGNTIYF. The CDR3 nucleotides read TGTGCCAGCAGCCCGCGAGGACAGAGCTCTGGAAACACCATATATTTT.

The gene calls are TRBV6-5 and TRBJ2-7; maybe TRBD1 (5 bases). CDR1 MNHEY and CDR2 SVGAGI come from the germline V gene. V gave up 0 bases and J gave up 2 bases, with 8 bases separating them. The CDR3 extends over 14 amino acids. The CDR3 sequence: CASSYSADTYEQYF. The CDR3 coding sequence is TGTGCCAGCAGTTACTCGGCGGACACCTACGAGCAGTACTTC.

The chain is built from TRBV7-9 and TRBJ2-5; 7 bases match TRBD2. The CDR3 is 16 residues long. Germline values: CDR1 SEHNR, CDR2 FQNEAQ (reference sequence). The ends lost 0 bases at V and 3 bases at J; junction bases unmatched: 7. In DNA form, the CDR3 reads TGTGCCAGCAGCTTAGCCGGGAGACGGGGGGAAGAGACCCAGTACTTC. As protein: CASSLAGRRGEETQYF.

The chain links TRBV5-6 to TRBJ2-1; D call uncertain. The CDR3 runs to 13 residues. CDR1 and CDR2 from the germline V gene are SGHDT and YYEEEE. Deletions cut 2 bases from V and 3 bases from J, with 6 bases between. The DNA for the CDR3 is TGTGCCAGCAGCTTAGTCGGCTACAATGAGCAGTTCTTC. Its protein product is CASSLVGYNEQFF.

V is TRBV6-1 and J is TRBJ1-1, with 9 bases matching TRBD1. V shed 7 bases and J 3 bases; nucleotides not matched to a gene: 3. Germline-derived CDR1 and CDR2 are MNHNS and SASEGT. The CDR3 extends over 13 amino acids. Here the CDR3 DNA reads TGTGCCAGCATCGACAGGGGGTACACTGAAGCTTTCTTT. It is translated as CASIDRGYTEAFF.

Concerning this clone: Germline and junction disagree at one end, which may indicate a read error. In nucleotides, the CDR3 is TGTGCCAGCACCTTAGGGGGCTTCTACGAGCAGTACTTC. Amino acids: CASTLGGFYEQYF. The chain combines TRBV7-3 with TRBJ2-7; 7 nucleotides agree with TRBD1. The CDR3 spans 13 residues. Germline V gene data show CDR1 as SGHTA and CDR2 as FQGTGA.

The rearrangement joins TRBV14 to TRBJ1-2; 7 bases are a match to TRBD1. With V trimmed by 2 bases and J by 7 bases, 4 bases remained unmatched. CDR1 is SGHDN and CDR2 is FVKESK in the germline V gene. The length of the CDR3 is 13 residues. The CDR3 loop reads CASSQFYRGGYTF. The CDR3 DNA sequence: TGTGCCAGCAGCCAATTCTACAGGGGTGGCTACACCTTC.

The V gene is TRBV2, the J gene TRBJ1-1, with D perhaps TRBD1 (5 bases). CDR3 length: 12 amino acids. The ends were cut back, 4 bases at V and 4 bases at J, with 7 bases in the middle. Germline V gene sequence: CDR1 SNHLY, CDR2 FYNNEI. This CDR3 reads CASSVGTTEAFF. CDR3 in DNA: TGTGCCAGCAGTGTAGGGACCACTGAAGCTTTCTTT.

The rearrangement uses TRBV29-1 and TRBJ1-1; D possibly corresponds to TRBD1 (6 bases). The V gene's germline CDR1 is SQVTM and CDR2 ANQGSEA. The V end lost 2 bases, the J end lost 2 bases, and 12 bases lay between the germline ends. The CDR3 is 14 residues long. CDR3 residues: CSVEPRGANTEAFF. The DNA for the CDR3 is TGCAGCGTTGAACCTCGGGGGGCCAACACTGAAGCTTTCTTT. The whole variable domain, filled in from reference TRBV29-1 and TRBJ1-1, reads SAVISQKPSRDICQRGTSLTIQCQVDSQVTMMFWYRQQPGQSLTLIATANQGSEATYESGFVIDKFPISRPNLTFSTLTVSNMSPEDSSIYLCSVEPRGANTEAFFGQGTRLTVV.

This clone was seen a single time. The rearrangement joins TRBV7-8 to TRBJ2-1, with unresolved D. Trimming removed 3 bases from V and 4 bases from J, with 13 bases in between. Germline-derived CDR1 and CDR2 are SGHVS and FQNEAQ. There are 15 residues in the CDR3. The CDR3 here is CASSFAEPPYNEQFF. The CDR3 DNA sequence: TGTGCCAGCAGCTTTGCGGAGCCCCCTTACAATGAGCAGTTCTTC.

The rearrangement joins TRBV10-2 to TRBJ2-7; weak D call: TRBD1 (6 bases). This CDR3 region has 11 residues. V was shortened by 7 bases and J by 3 bases, with 7 bases between the two germline ends. Germline loops: CDR1 WSHSY, CDR2 SAAADI. The DNA of the CDR3 is TGCGCCAGCATGGACAGCTACGAGCAGTACTTC. Its translation is CASMDSYEQYF.

This chain connects TRBV7-9 to TRBJ1-2; 7 bases are a match to TRBD1. The CDR3 spans 14 residues. Germline loops: CDR1 SEHNR, CDR2 FQNEAQ (reference sequence). With 3 bases clipped from V and 9 bases from J, the junction kept 10 bases outside the gene matches. CDR3 loop: CASSLHRGNMSYTF. CDR3 DNA sequence: TGTGCCAGCAGCTTGCACAGGGGCAATATGAGCTACACCTTC. Based on the CDR3 plus reference TRBV7-9 and TRBJ1-2, the full variable domain is DTGVSQNPRHKITKRGQNVTFRCDPISEHNRLYWYRQTLGQGPEFLTYFQNEAQLEKSRLLSDRFSAERPKGSFSTLEIQRTEQGDSAMYLCASSLHRGNMSYTFGSGTRLTVV.

The chain recombines TRBV6-4 with TRBJ1-2; D remains ambiguous. V shed 0 bases and J shed 7 bases, with 15 bases lying between them. The CDR3 is 15 amino acids. Germline V CDR1 and CDR2: MRHNA, SNTAGT. The CDR3: CASSDSGATSGGYTF. The CDR3 DNA follows: TGTGCCAGCAGTGACTCGGGCGCCACCTCGGGTGGCTACACCTTC.

This chain uses TRBV18 with TRBJ1-2; D possibly corresponds to TRBD1 (5 bases). CDR1 KGHSH and CDR2 LQKENI come from the germline V gene. The CDR3 runs to 14 residues. Trimming cost V 1 base and J 8 bases, with 14 bases left between them. The CDR3 DNA is TGTGCCAGCTCACCACTAAGGGGCGCGGACGGCTACACCTTC. Encoded protein: CASSPLRGADGYTF. The full variable domain, with the rest looked up from reference TRBV18 and TRBJ1-2, is NAGVMQNPRHLVRRRGQEARLRCSPMKGHSHVYWYRQLPEEGLKFMVYLQKENIIDESGMPKERFSAEFPKEGPSILRIQQVVRGDSAAYFCASSPLRGADGYTFGSGTRLTVV.

The chain combines TRBV6-5 with TRBJ1-1, with D perhaps TRBD1 (6 bases). Per germline, CDR1 MNHEY and CDR2 SVGAGI. V dropped 0 bases and J dropped 10 bases, with 18 bases sitting between them. The CDR3 has 15 amino acids. The CDR3 DNA reads as TGTGCCAGCAGTTACTCGCCGGGGGCAGCCGACGGAGCTTTCTTT. Amino acid sequence: CASSYSPGAADGAFF.

The J gene is TRBJ1-1, the V gene TRBV27; tentatively, D is TRBD1 (5 bases). The germline CDR1 and CDR2 sequences are MNHEY and SMNVEV (reference sequence). CDR3 length equals 15 residues. Trimming took off 0 bases at V and 4 bases at J, with 12 bases between the two ends. The CDR3 bases are TGTGCCAGCAGTTTATCGGTAGGACAACTCACTGAAGCTTTCTTT. As protein: CASSLSVGQLTEAFF.

This clone was counted between two and nine times. The J gene is TRBJ1-5, the V gene TRBV10-3; the D gene is possibly TRBD1 (6 bases). The V end lost 0 bases, the J end lost 6 bases, and 15 bases lay between the germline ends. The V gene's germline CDR1 is ENHRY and CDR2 SYGVKD. The CDR3 totals 16 residues. The CDR3 bases are TGTGCCATCAGTGAGTCGACAACGAGAGGGGGTCAGCCCCAGCATTTT. Its protein product is CAISESTTRGGQPQHF.

The chain has TRBV7-2 and TRBJ2-7; possible D gene TRBD2, 5 bases. V lost 4 bases to trimming and J lost 0 bases, with 16 bases between them. CDR1 and CDR2 from the germline V gene are SGHTA and FQGNSA. The CDR3 is 16 amino acids. CDR3 region: CASSSFAGPLSYEQYF. CDR3 bases: TGTGCCAGCAGCTCCTTCGCGGGTCCTCTCTCCTACGAGCAGTACTTC.

V and J are TRBV7-3 and TRBJ2-1; 9 positions agree with TRBD2. The CDR3 sequence is 16 residues long. V dropped 6 bases and J dropped 5; count of bases not matched to a gene: 11. Germline V lookup: CDR1 SGHTA, CDR2 FQGTGA. Here the CDR3 DNA reads TGTGCCAGCAGTTATTGGGGCGGGAGGGGGGACAATGAGCAGTTCTTC. This codes for CASSYWGGRGDNEQFF.

V is TRBV5-1 and J is TRBJ2-7; D might be TRBD2 (6 bases). With 2 bases removed from V and 0 bases from J, the gap between germline ends came to 9 bases. Germline loops: CDR1 SGHRS, CDR2 YFSETQ. The CDR3 is 14 amino acids. The CDR3 protein is CASSFGGSSYEQYF. As DNA, the CDR3 is TGCGCCAGCAGCTTTGGGGGGAGCTCCTACGAGCAGTACTTC.

V is TRBV6-1 and J is TRBJ1-1; tentatively, D is TRBD1 (6 bases). Trimming cost V 2 bases and J 10 bases, with 11 bases left between them. This CDR3 has 12 amino acids. The germline V gene encodes CDR1 MNHNS and CDR2 SASEGT. Here the CDR3 DNA reads TGTGCCAGCAGTGAAAGGGGGACGGGAGCTTTCTTT. As protein: CASSERGTGAFF.

The chain's CDR3 is CASSLLVETGDLGTQYF. In nucleotides, the CDR3 is TGTGCCAGCAGCTTACTGGTTGAGACAGGGGACCTCGGTACGCAGTATTTT. The J gene is TRBJ2-3, the V gene TRBV7-3, with 8 nucleotides matching TRBD1. The length of the CDR3 is 17 residues. Germline-derived CDR1 and CDR2 are SGHTA and FQGTGA. After removal of 2 bases from V and 8 bases from J, the junction contained 15 bases not matched to a gene.

The chain joins TRBV7-2 to TRBJ2-5; 7 nucleotides line up with TRBD1. V lost 3 bases, J lost 2 bases, and 0 bases stayed unmatched. The CDR3 is 13 residues long. The V gene's germline CDR1 is SGHTA and CDR2 FQGNSA. The DNA of the CDR3 is TGTGCCAGCAGCTTGGACAGGCAAGAGACCCAGTACTTC. The encoded protein is CASSLDRQETQYF.